Shown below are 17 T cell receptor beta chains from a single sample sequenced in a study of CD8 T cells in Susac syndrome. With random hexamers, 0.5 to 1 ug RNA was reverse transcribed. TCRdb reanalysed the immunoSEQ multiplex PCR reads using MiXCR and keeps one entry per CDR3 protein. Of about 240,000 distinct CDR3 sequences in the sample, approximately 95% are singletons; the top ten hold 0.1%. The specimen was CD4+ T cells from PBMCs. The receptors here all came from a human donor with Susac syndrome.

The count of this clonotype is one. The V and J genes are TRBV29-1 and TRBJ2-7, with 7 nucleotides matching TRBD1. Germline CDR1 reads SQVTM; CDR2 reads ANQGSEA. The CDR3 sequence is 14 residues long. Trimming cost V 4 bases and J 4 bases; bases outside gene matches: 10. The CDR3 sequence is CSVVRDSTTYEQYF. CDR3 bases: TGCAGCGTTGTACGGGACAGCACGACTTACGAGCAGTACTTC.

This clonotype was recorded once. V gene TRBV7-3 combines with J gene TRBJ1-1, with 8 bases fitting TRBD1. Trimming cost V 5 bases and J 5 bases; bases outside gene matches: 13. In germline, CDR1 is SGHTA, CDR2 FQGTGA. This CDR3 contains 16 residues. This CDR3 is CASSPHGRGRRTEAFF. The CDR3 DNA reads as TGTGCCAGCAGCCCCCATGGCAGGGGGCGCCGGACTGAAGCTTTCTTT.

The chain combines TRBV20-1 with TRBJ1-1; the D is unclear. Trimming pared 0 bases from V and 10 bases from J, leaving 9 bases between. Germline V gene data show CDR1 as DFQATT and CDR2 as SNEGSKA (reference sequence). The CDR3 contains 11 residues. The CDR3 coding sequence is TGCAGTGCTAGAGATCTAAACGGAGCTTTCTTT. It codes for CSARDLNGAFF.

The CDR3 DNA sequence: TGCAGCGTTGTGGAGGGGAACTATGGCTACACCTTC. Translating gives CSVVEGNYGYTF. This sequence joins TRBV29-1 and TRBJ1-2, with a possible D match to TRBD1 (5 bases). Germline lookup yields CDR1 SQVTM and CDR2 ANQGSEA. The V end was cut by 4 bases, the J end by 2 bases, with 8 bases between. The CDR3 totals 12 residues.

The V and J genes are TRBV19 and TRBJ2-1; D tentatively fits TRBD1 or TRBD2 (5 bases each). The CDR3 has 15 residues. Germline V gives CDR1 LNHDA, CDR2 SQIVND (reference sequence). The V end lost 6 bases, the J end lost 0 bases, and 12 bases lay between the germline ends. The CDR3 protein is CASRRGETSYNEQFF. The CDR3 nucleotides are TGTGCCAGTAGAAGGGGAGAAACCTCCTACAATGAGCAGTTCTTC. The complete variable domain, with remaining parts taken from reference TRBV19 and TRBJ2-1, reads DGGITQSPKYLFRKEGQNVTLSCEQNLNHDAMYWYRQDPGQGLRLIYYSQIVNDFQKGDIAEGYSVSREKKESFPLTVTSAQKNPTAFYLCASRRGETSYNEQFFGPGTRLTVL.

The J gene is TRBJ1-2, the V gene TRBV18; D call uncertain. V was clipped by 1 base and J by 4 bases, with 10 bases between them. CDR1 KGHSH and CDR2 LQKENI come from the germline V gene. This CDR3 contains 14 residues. DNA for the CDR3: TGTGCCAGCTCACCACAGGAAGTCCTCTATGGCTACACCTTC. Translated, it gives CASSPQEVLYGYTF.

The genes are TRBV9 and TRBJ2-6; 7 bases map to TRBD1. V lost 2 bases and J lost 0; bases outside the gene matches: 11. There are 19 residues in the CDR3. Looked up from germline, CDR1 is SGDLS and CDR2 is YYNGEE. The CDR3 loop is CASSVDSGTAYSGANVLTF. CDR3 coding DNA: TGTGCCAGCAGCGTCGACTCCGGGACAGCCTACTCTGGGGCCAACGTCCTGACTTTC.

This chain joins TRBV25-1 and TRBJ1-4; D perhaps matches TRBD1 (6 bases). The germline V and J ends were trimmed by 6 bases and 12 bases, with 14 bases remaining between them. The CDR3 length is 12 residues. Germline V gene lookup returns CDR1 MGHDK and CDR2 SYGVNS. CDR3 sequence (DNA): TGTGCCAGCAGGCAGGCCCCAGGGGAACTGTTTTTT. It translates to CASRQAPGELFF. Variable domain in full (rest from reference TRBV25-1 and TRBJ1-4): EADIYQTPRYLVIGTGKKITLECSQTMGHDKMYWYQQDPGMELHLIHYSYGVNSTEKGDLSSESTVSRIRTEHFPLTLESARPSHTSQYLCASRQAPGELFFGSGTQLSVL.

The chain combines TRBV7-9 with TRBJ2-1; no definite D call. Germline values: CDR1 SEHNR, CDR2 FQNEAQ (reference sequence). Trimming left V 5 bases short and J 5 bases short, with 22 bases between. This CDR3 has 17 residues. This CDR3 is CASSRSRVPGTDNEQFF. The CDR3 DNA reads as TGTGCCAGCAGCAGATCCCGGGTCCCCGGTACTGACAATGAGCAGTTCTTC.

The rearrangement uses TRBV30 and TRBJ2-3, with a weak D call TRBD1 (5 bases). The V end lost 2 bases, the J end lost 2 bases, and 8 bases lay between the germline ends. The CDR3 consists of 13 residues. Germline V gives CDR1 GTSNPN, CDR2 SVGIG (reference sequence). The CDR3: CAWSPDTTDTQYF. In DNA, the CDR3 is TGTGCCTGGAGTCCGGACACCACAGATACGCAGTATTTT.

The V call is TRBV30, the J call TRBJ1-2; D is unclear. Trimming left V 5 bases short and J 0 bases short, with 7 bases between. Germline V lookup: CDR1 GTSNPN, CDR2 SVGIG (reference sequence). The CDR3 runs to 12 residues. The CDR3 sequence: CAWAVSNYGYTF. CDR3 nucleotides: TGTGCCTGGGCGGTATCTAACTATGGCTACACCTTC.

This rearrangement joins TRBV20-1 to TRBJ2-3; 7 nucleotides agree with TRBD2. V was clipped by 3 bases and J by 1 base; unmatched bases: 10. The CDR3 runs 16 residues. Germline CDR1 and CDR2: DFQATT and SNEGSKA (reference sequence). The CDR3 bases are TGCAGTGCTAGTGGGATCGGGGGGTTCGGCACAGATACGCAGTATTTT. This encodes CSASGIGGFGTDTQYF.

This sequence joins TRBV7-8 and TRBJ2-7, with D perhaps matching TRBD1 (5 bases). The CDR3 has 13 residues. With 3 bases removed from V and 4 bases from J, the gap between germline ends came to 10 bases. Germline V CDR1 and CDR2: SGHVS, FQNEAQ. The CDR3 is CASSFSREYEQYF. In nucleotides, the CDR3 is TGTGCCAGCAGCTTCAGCAGGGAATACGAGCAGTACTTC.

This chain uses TRBV24-1 with TRBJ2-6; D remains unclear. The germline gives CDR1 KGHDR, CDR2 SFDVKD. V was trimmed by 3 bases and J by 2 bases, leaving 7 bases between them. The CDR3 loop spans 15 amino acids. This CDR3 is CATSDVSPGANVLTF. CDR3 bases: TGTGCCACCAGTGATGTGAGTCCTGGGGCCAACGTCCTGACTTTC.

This sequence joins TRBV4-1 and TRBJ2-7, with D unclear. Deletions cut 1 base from V and 4 bases from J, with 8 bases between. CDR3 length equals 13 residues. CDR1 is MGHRA, CDR2 YSYEKL, per germline. CDR3 loop: CASSQAGRYEQYF. The CDR3 nucleotides are TGCGCCAGCAGCCAAGCAGGAAGGTACGAGCAGTACTTC.

Turning to this clonotype: Because the CDR3's place on the DNA is in doubt, the DNA is left out and the CDR3 is given as listed by TCRdb. The chain links TRBV23-1 to TRBJ2-2. TRBV23-1 has ORF status, its function being uncertain. The CDR3 contains 16 residues when both ends are counted. The CDR3 here is CASSQSGSEHRGAVFF.

J is TRBJ2-1 and V is TRBV27, with 14 bases aligning to TRBD2. Per germline, CDR1 MNHEY and CDR2 SMNVEV (reference sequence). The CDR3 spans 18 residues. V dropped 5 bases and J dropped 7; count of bases not matched to a gene: 13. The CDR3 nucleotides read TGTGCCAGCAGTCTCCTACTAGCCGGGACTAGCGGGAGAAATGAGCAGTTCTTC. Translating gives CASSLLLAGTSGRNEQFF.